This T cell receptor beta chain was captured in a study of T cells in Graves' hyperthyroidism and ophthalmopathy. Authors of the study amplified TCR beta CDR3 regions from RNA transcripts. Primed by the HTBI set, a first-round RT-PCR was run on the TCR CDR3. One entry per CDR3 protein results from TCRdb running MiXCR on the multiplex PCR reads. The sample contains about 600,000 distinct CDR3 sequences, approximately 14% of which appear only once. Exclusion of a patient resulted from uncontrolled infection, other autoimmune disease, pregnancy or lactation. Orbital computed tomography and thyroid ultrasound, together with serum TRAb and thyroxine and clinical symptoms, were used for diagnoses. There are 16 residues in the CDR3. The germline gives CDR1 MDHEN, CDR2 SYDVKM. After removal of 5 bases from V and 1 base from J, the junction contained 7 bases not matched to a gene. About this clonotype: Its antigen is not identified.

Study results and limitations: Researchers found most expanded thyroid clonotypes above 0.001 in blood as well.

The chain couples TRBV28 to TRBJ2-3; TRBD2 agrees at 9 bases. Sequencing was performed on blood. The receptor was isolated from a woman aged 50 to 65 with Graves' ophthalmopathy. CDR3 sequence: CASSPIAGVGTDTQYF. The DNA of the CDR3 is TGTGCCAGCAGTCCGATAGCGGGAGTGGGCACAGATACGCAGTATTTT.